What follows are 27 T cell receptor beta chains derived from one specimen sequenced in a study of blood T cell repertoires in COVID-19 (TCRdb year 2020). Receptor amplification or capture employed the immunoSEQ multiplex PCR assay. TCRdb mirrors the immuneACCESS table, restricted to in-frame sequences. Some clones are absent from its copies; in checked studies, under half trace to an unresolved V gene, and the reason for the others is unknown. The sample records tens of thousands of clones, approximately 80% of which are singletons. Around 7% of the sample belongs to the ten largest clones. Source material: peripheral blood. The receptor set was obtained from a man in his 70s with acute or convalescent COVID-19.

The chain is built from TRBV7-9 and TRBJ1-1; weak D call: TRBD1 (6 bases). V gave up 2 bases and J gave up 7 bases, with 14 bases separating them. This CDR3 region has 14 residues. Per the germline V gene, CDR1 is SEHNR and CDR2 is FQNEAQ (reference sequence). The CDR3 reads CASSLTGTPHEAFF. In DNA form, the CDR3 reads TGTGCCAGCAGCTTAACCGGGACACCCCATGAAGCTTTCTTT.

The chain carries TRBV18 and TRBJ1-1; D unresolved. Deletions cut 1 base from V and 1 base from J, with 13 bases between. The CDR3 is made up of 16 amino acids. The germline V gene has CDR1 KGHSH and CDR2 LQKENI. The chain's CDR3 is CASSPLPIASNTEAFF. As DNA, the CDR3 is TGTGCCAGCTCACCACTTCCAATAGCATCGAACACTGAAGCTTTCTTT.

J is TRBJ2-4 and V is TRBV3-1 (or the pseudogene TRBV3-2); TRBD2 matches at 14 bases. Germline V gene lookup returns CDR1 LGHDT and CDR2 YNNKEL (reference sequence). V gave up 1 base and J gave up 0 bases; unmatched junction bases: 14. This CDR3 region has 22 residues. The CDR3 region is CASSQVGSPGTSGRRAKNIQYF. The CDR3 DNA sequence: TGTGCCAGCAGCCAAGTTGGATCCCCGGGGACTAGCGGGAGAAGAGCCAAAAACATTCAGTACTTC.

This chain joins TRBV7-3 and TRBJ2-2, with D possibly being TRBD1 (6 bases). The length of the CDR3 is 17 residues. Germline V gene lookup returns CDR1 SGHTA and CDR2 FQGTGA. The V end was cut by 0 bases, the J end by 1 base, with 12 bases between. The CDR3 spells CASSLTRPQGNTGELFF. The CDR3 DNA follows: TGTGCCAGCAGCTTAACGCGCCCACAGGGGAACACCGGGGAGCTGTTTTTT. The whole variable domain, filled in from reference TRBV7-3 and TRBJ2-2, reads GAGVSQTPSNKVTEKGKYVELRCDPISGHTALYWYRQSLGQGPEFLIYFQGTGAADDSGLPNDRFFAVRPEGSVSTLKIQRTERGDSAVYLCASSLTRPQGNTGELFFGEGSRLTVL.

V and J are TRBV11-2 and TRBJ2-5, with 7 bases fitting TRBD1. CDR3 length equals 16 residues. Germline lookup yields CDR1 SGHAT and CDR2 FQNNGV. Trimming took 5 bases from V and 3 from J; bases not matched to a gene: 12. The CDR3 loop is CASSPRLQGPKETQYF. As DNA, the CDR3 is TGTGCCAGCAGCCCCCGGTTACAGGGGCCTAAAGAGACCCAGTACTTC. Filled out from reference TRBV11-2 and TRBJ2-5, the complete variable domain reads EAGVAQSPRYKIIEKRQSVAFWCNPISGHATLYWYQQILGQGPKLLIQFQNNGVVDDSQLPKDRFSAERLKGVDSTLKIQPAKLEDSAVYLCASSPRLQGPKETQYFGPGTRLLVL.

The chain uses TRBV5-1 and TRBJ2-7, with 7 bases matching TRBD2. The germline CDR1 and CDR2 sequences are SGHRS and YFSETQ. The CDR3 runs 14 residues. J was trimmed by 5 bases and V by 4 bases; bases with no gene match: 9. CDR3 amino acids: CASSLTGGINEQYV. CDR3 DNA: TGCGCCAGCAGCCTAACCGGGGGGATCAACGAGCAGTACGTC.

The V and J genes are TRBV7-2 and TRBJ1-1; the D gene is possibly TRBD1 (6 bases). The CDR3 is made up of 13 amino acids. Germline V gene lookup returns CDR1 SGHTA and CDR2 FQGNSA. The ends were cut back, 1 base at V and 8 bases at J, with 11 bases in the middle. CDR3 sequence (DNA): TGTGCCAGCAGCTTAGTTGGGACACAAGAAGCTTTCTTT. It codes for CASSLVGTQEAFF.

CDR3 DNA sequence: TGTGCCAGCAGCTTCGTGGAGAATTCACCCCTCCACTTT. It codes for CASSFVENSPLHF. V is TRBV7-9 and J is TRBJ1-6; D remains ambiguous. V was shortened by 3 bases and J by 7 bases, with 7 bases between the two germline ends. CDR1 SEHNR and CDR2 FQNEAQ come from the germline V gene (reference sequence). This CDR3 comprises 13 residues.

The chain links TRBV5-1 to TRBJ2-3; D perhaps matches TRBD1 (8 bases). The CDR3 covers 15 residues. The V end was cut by 3 bases, the J end by 5 bases, with 16 bases between. The germline V gene has CDR1 SGHRS and CDR2 YFSETQ. The CDR3 DNA reads as TGCGCCAGCAGCTCCCGGACAGGGAGGGGAGATACGCAGTATTTT. The encoded protein is CASSSRTGRGDTQYF.

This clone was found once. The chain recombines TRBV5-6 with TRBJ1-6, with D perhaps TRBD1 (6 bases). Germline CDR1 is SGHDT and CDR2 is YYEEEE. The CDR3 totals 15 residues. Deletions cut 4 bases from V and 4 bases from J, with 12 bases between. As DNA, the CDR3 is TGTGCCAGCAGCACCGGACAGAGTTATAATTCACCCCTCCACTTT. Its translation: CASSTGQSYNSPLHF.

The table lists this clone with a count of one. This chain joins TRBV27 and TRBJ2-3; maybe TRBD1 (5 bases). Trimming cost V 5 bases and J 2 bases, with 14 bases left between them. This CDR3 region has 15 residues. Germline V gives CDR1 MNHEY, CDR2 SMNVEV (reference sequence). The CDR3 sequence: CASSPRQSLTDTQYF. CDR3 nucleotides: TGTGCCAGCAGTCCCAGACAGAGCCTCACAGATACGCAGTATTTT.

Comments on this clone: Without the conserved terminal phenylalanine or tryptophan, this CDR3 likely stems from a read error. The DNA is omitted, as the CDR3 cannot be located on it reliably, and the CDR3 follows TCRdb's listing. The V call is TRBV5-1, the J call TRBJ1-1; the D call of TRBD1 is as the table states it, not checked on the DNA. Germline CDR1 reads SGHRS; CDR2 reads YFSETQ. Ends included, the CDR3 has 13 residues. The CDR3 sequence: CASSLAHGTGISY.

A note on this clone: One end of the junction is discordant with germline, which a read error may explain. This chain uses TRBV7-7 with TRBJ2-6, with TRBD1 identical over 8 bases. Germline CDR1 reads SSHAT; CDR2 reads FNYEAQ (reference sequence). The CDR3 length is 15 residues. CDR3 amino acids: CASSSDRAGANVLTF. For the CDR3, the DNA is TGTGCTAGCAGCTCGGACAGGGCCGGGGCCAACGTCCTGACTTTC. Together with reference TRBV7-7 and TRBJ2-6, the CDR3 gives the full variable domain: GAGVSQSPRYKVTKRGQDVTLRCDPISSHATLYWYQQALGQGPEFLTYFNYEAQPDKSGLPSDRFSAERPEGSISTLTIQRTEQRDSAMYRCASSSDRAGANVLTFGAGSRLTVL.

J is TRBJ2-2 and V is TRBV9; D possibly corresponds to TRBD2 (5 bases). This CDR3 is built from 13 residues. Germline values: CDR1 SGDLS, CDR2 YYNGEE. With 3 bases removed from V and 5 bases from J, the gap between germline ends came to 8 bases. In DNA form, the CDR3 reads TGTGCCAGCAGCGACCGCGGGACCGGGGAGCTGTTTTTT. Protein product: CASSDRGTGELFF.

This clone was recorded once. The CDR3 DNA is TGTGCCAGCACCTGGACAGGGGTCTATGGCTACACCTTC. Protein: CASTWTGVYGYTF. The rearrangement uses TRBV28 and TRBJ1-2; 9 nucleotides agree with TRBD1. Germline V gene lookup returns CDR1 MDHEN and CDR2 SYDVKM. V lost 7 bases, J lost 4 bases, and 4 bases stayed unmatched. CDR3 length: 13 residues.

The chain carries TRBV12-2 and TRBJ2-1; TRBD2 is taken as the D call from the table, unchecked against the DNA. TRBV12-2 is classified as a pseudogene. The CDR3 extends over 15 amino acids. CDR3 sequence (DNA): TGTGCAAGTCGCTCATTAGCGGTCTCCTACAATGAGCAGTTCTTC. Encoded protein: CASRSLAVSYNEQFF.

V usage is TRBV6-5 and J usage is TRBJ2-7; possible D gene TRBD1, 6 bases. CDR1 and CDR2 (germline): MNHEY, SVGAGI. The CDR3 is 12 residues long. The V and J ends lost 6 bases and 7 bases respectively, with 13 bases between them. In nucleotides, the CDR3 is TGTGCCAGCAGCTTACAGGGAGTTGAGCAGTACGTC. Amino acid sequence: CASSLQGVEQYV.

V gene TRBV12-3 or TRBV12-4 combines with J gene TRBJ2-7, with TRBD2 as a possible D gene (5 bases). This CDR3 has 12 amino acids. Trimming removed 6 bases from V and 7 bases from J, with 13 bases in between. The chain's CDR3 is CASSSPGGEQYV. DNA for the CDR3: TGTGCCAGCAGCTCGCCCGGCGGGGAGCAGTACGTC.

As regards this clone: Mismatch with germline at one junction end may stem from a read error. The chain recombines TRBV3-1 (or the pseudogene TRBV3-2) with TRBJ1-2; 12 nucleotides match TRBD1. CDR3 length: 16 residues. The V gene's germline CDR1 is LGHDT and CDR2 YNNKEL (reference sequence). The CDR3 sequence: CVSSQGTGGARYGYTF. CDR3 sequence (DNA): TGTGTCAGCAGCCAAGGGACAGGGGGCGCGAGATATGGCTACACCTTC.

The chain employs TRBV12-3 or TRBV12-4 and TRBJ2-3; D gene uncertain. CDR3 size: 11 residues. V was cut by 4 bases and J by 7 bases, with 6 bases left in between. The CDR3 bases are TGTGCCAGCAGTTCAGCTAATACGCAGTATTTT. Translated: CASSSANTQYF.

The V and J genes are TRBV30 and TRBJ1-1, with D possibly matching TRBD1 (6 bases). The CDR3 has 11 amino acids. With 4 bases removed from V and 3 bases from J, the gap between germline ends came to 6 bases. The germline V gene has CDR1 GTSNPN and CDR2 SVGIG (reference sequence). The CDR3 DNA sequence: TGTGCCTGGACAGGGGACACTGAAGCTTTCTTT. Translated, it gives CAWTGDTEAFF.

This clone was seen once. J is TRBJ1-4 and V is TRBV2; unclear D gene. Trimming shortened V by 6 bases and J by 8 bases, and 16 bases separated the two germline ends. CDR3 size: 14 residues. Germline V gene data show CDR1 as SNHLY and CDR2 as FYNNEI. CDR3 nucleotides: TGTGCCAGCAGGCCGGGATTAGGTGGGGAAAAACTGTTTTTT. It codes for CASRPGLGGEKLFF. Variable domain in full (rest from reference TRBV2 and TRBJ1-4): EPEVTQTPSHQVTQMGQEVILRCVPISNHLYFYWYRQILGQKVEFLVSFYNNEISEKSEIFDDQFSVERPDGSNFTLKIRSTKLEDSAMYFCASRPGLGGEKLFFGSGTQLSVL.

This clone has a handful of counts. The rearrangement uses TRBV7-2 and TRBJ2-3, with D perhaps TRBD1 (5 bases). Between the trimmed V and J ends, which lost 2 bases and 2 bases, there was a span of 8 bases. The CDR3 length is 14 residues. Germline V lookup: CDR1 SGHTA, CDR2 FQGNSA. The CDR3 is CASSLSRDTDTQYF. The CDR3 DNA is TGTGCCAGCAGCTTATCCAGGGACACAGATACGCAGTATTTT. The complete variable domain, with remaining parts taken from reference TRBV7-2 and TRBJ2-3, reads GAGVSQSPSNKVTEKGKDVELRCDPISGHTALYWYRQSLGQGLEFLIYFQGNSAPDKSGLPSDRFSAERTGGSVSTLTIQRTQQEDSAVYLCASSLSRDTDTQYFGPGTRLTVL.

The V gene is TRBV20-1, the J gene TRBJ1-2; D remains unclear. V gave up 2 bases and J gave up 3 bases, with 4 bases separating them. Germline V CDR1 and CDR2: DFQATT, SNEGSKA (reference sequence). The CDR3 contains 11 residues. The CDR3 DNA reads TGCAGTGCTAGACCGGACTATGGCTACACCTTC. Its translation: CSARPDYGYTF.

The chain recombines TRBV10-3 with TRBJ2-7; D may be TRBD2 (6 bases). With 4 bases removed from V and 6 bases from J, the gap between germline ends came to 16 bases. This CDR3 region has 14 residues. CDR1 is ENHRY and CDR2 is SYGVKD in the germline V gene. CDR3 region: CAISGSSLEGEQYF. The CDR3 nucleotides read TGTGCCATCAGTGGTAGTAGCTTGGAGGGCGAGCAGTACTTC.

The chain carries TRBV7-2 and TRBJ2-3; D is possibly TRBD2 (5 bases). This CDR3 is 15 amino acids long. Between the trimmed V and J ends, which lost 2 bases and 2 bases, there was a span of 11 bases. The germline V gene has CDR1 SGHTA and CDR2 FQGNSA. CDR3 nucleotide sequence: TGTGCCAGCAGCTTAAGAGCGGAGAACACAGATACGCAGTATTTT. As protein: CASSLRAENTDTQYF.

This chain joins TRBV7-3 and TRBJ1-5; TRBD1 agrees at 9 bases. V was clipped by 5 bases and J by 5 bases; unmatched bases: 10. The CDR3 is made up of 16 amino acids. Germline assignment: CDR1 SGHTA and CDR2 FQGTGA. The CDR3 DNA reads as TGTGCCAGCAGCCCTGACAGGGGGGAACAGTATCAGCCCCAGCATTTT. As protein: CASSPDRGEQYQPQHF.